A selection of T cell receptor beta chains follows, all from one sample in a study of cytomegalovirus exposure and HLA in healthy donors. Clones were read by immunoSEQ multiplex PCR, and TCRdb kept only the in-frame ones, dropping some. Its clone listing holds 60,000 to 70,000 clones. The specimen was PBMCs. These receptors were taken from a boy younger than 18 in good health and CMV-seronegative. CDR3s include the opening cysteine and the closing phenylalanine or tryptophan. Each record gives: D gene, J gene, V gene, CDR3 protein, CDR3 DNA. A D gene is named only where the DNA matches it firmly.

TRBD1 | TRBJ2-2 | TRBV28 | CASSPPGTGVRELFF | TGTGCCAGCAGTCCCCCCGGGACAGGGGTCCGGGAGCTGTTTTTT
TRBD2 | TRBJ2-1 | TRBV30 | CAWSALAGGPYNEQFF | TGTGCCTGGAGTGCTCTAGCGGGAGGACCCTACAATGAGCAGTTCTTC
TRBD2 | TRBJ2-2 | TRBV7-2 | CASNPSPGLATGELFF | TGTGCCAGCAATCCGTCACCGGGACTAGCAACCGGGGAGCTGTTTTTT
NA | TRBJ2-7 | TRBV6-6 | CASSYGQQSYEQYF | TGTGCCAGCAGTTACGGACAGCAATCCTACGAGCAGTACTTC
TRBD2 | TRBJ2-7 | TRBV29-1 | CSVVLSGGEYEQYF | TGCAGCGTTGTTCTCTCGGGGGGGGAGTACGAGCAGTACTTC
NA | TRBJ2-2 | TRBV5-6 | CASSSTSVGELFF | TGTGCCAGCAGCTCGACTAGTGTCGGGGAGCTGTTTTTT
TRBD2 | TRBJ2-5 | TRBV5-5 | CASSLESLGGETQYF | TGTGCCAGCAGCTTGGAGTCTTTGGGGGGGGAGACCCAGTACTTC
TRBD2 | TRBJ2-5 | TRBV2 | CASSVIPSGGAYETQYF | TGTGCCAGCAGTGTAATACCTAGCGGGGGGGCCTATGAGACCCAGTACTTC
NA | TRBJ1-5 | TRBV5-6 | CASSLATGNQPQHF | TGTGCCAGCAGCTTGGCAACAGGGAATCAGCCCCAGCATTTT
TRBD1 | TRBJ2-1 | TRBV18 | CASSQQGRTNNEQFF | TGTGCCAGCTCACAACAGGGGAGAACGAACAATGAGCAGTTCTTC